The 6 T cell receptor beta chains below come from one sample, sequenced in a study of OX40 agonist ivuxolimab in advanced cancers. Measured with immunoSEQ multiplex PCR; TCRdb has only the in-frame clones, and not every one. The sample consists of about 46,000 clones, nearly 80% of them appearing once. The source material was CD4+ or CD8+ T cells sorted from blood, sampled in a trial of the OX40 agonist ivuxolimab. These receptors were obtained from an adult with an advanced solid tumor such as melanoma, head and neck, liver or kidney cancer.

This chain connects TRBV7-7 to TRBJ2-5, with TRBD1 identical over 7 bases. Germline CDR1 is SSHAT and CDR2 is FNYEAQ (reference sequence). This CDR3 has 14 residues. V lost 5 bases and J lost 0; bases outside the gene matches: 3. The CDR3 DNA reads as TGTGCCAGCAGCCTCGGGACAGACCAAGAGACCCAGTACTTC. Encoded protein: CASSLGTDQETQYF.

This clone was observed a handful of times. The CDR3 sequence is CSSKLGGHSNQPQHF. The CDR3 coding sequence is TGTTCCTCTAAACTAGGGGGGCATAGCAATCAGCCCCAGCATTTT. J is TRBJ1-5 and V is TRBV27; TRBD1 might be the D (6 bases). The germline V gene encodes CDR1 MNHEY and CDR2 SMNVEV (reference sequence). CDR3 length: 15 amino acids.

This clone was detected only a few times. This CDR3 reads CASSYDDSRRGYTF. The CDR3 coding sequence is TGTGCCAGCAGTTACGACGACTCCCGCCGTGGCTACACCTTC. This chain joins TRBV6-5 and TRBJ1-2; D is unresolved. The CDR3 extends over 14 amino acids. CDR1 and CDR2 (germline): MNHEY, SVGAGI. Deletions cut 2 bases from V and 7 bases from J, with 14 bases between.

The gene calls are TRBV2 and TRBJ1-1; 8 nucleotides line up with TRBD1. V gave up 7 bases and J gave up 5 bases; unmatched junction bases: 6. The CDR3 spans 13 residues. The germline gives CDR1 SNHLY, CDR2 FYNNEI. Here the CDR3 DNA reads TGTGCCAGCATGTGGACAGGGAGAACTGAAGCTTTCTTT. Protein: CASMWTGRTEAFF.

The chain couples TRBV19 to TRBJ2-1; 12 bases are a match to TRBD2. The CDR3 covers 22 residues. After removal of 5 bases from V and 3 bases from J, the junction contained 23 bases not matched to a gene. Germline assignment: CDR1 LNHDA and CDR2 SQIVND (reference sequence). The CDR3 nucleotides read TGTGCCAGTAGTCAGTCTAGCGGGGGGGCCGCCGCCCATGTCGCCCTCTACAATGAGCAGTTCTTC. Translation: CASSQSSGGAAAHVALYNEQFF.

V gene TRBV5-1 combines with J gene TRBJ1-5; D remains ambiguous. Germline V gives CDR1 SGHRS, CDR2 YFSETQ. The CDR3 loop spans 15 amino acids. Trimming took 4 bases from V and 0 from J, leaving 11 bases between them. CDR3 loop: CASSATGNSNQPQHF. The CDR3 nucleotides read TGCGCCAGCAGCGCAACCGGGAATAGCAATCAGCCCCAGCATTTT.